The T cell receptor beta chain under discussion was sequenced for a study of T cell responses to AZD1222 COVID-19 vaccine. As for the study in general: Recipients boosted at about 4 weeks or about 12 weeks are pooled.

About this clone itself: Its antigen is still unknown.

Study results and caveats: Females made up more of the donors, who were largely white British, and clonal diversity may have come out too low. Close to half of all spike-specific TCRs reportedly target regions of the variants that are unmutated.

Clones were read by immunoSEQ multiplex PCR, and TCRdb kept only the in-frame ones, dropping some. The table has approximately 120,000 clones, about 89% seen once. Sequencing used peripheral blood, obtained on day 0 of AZD1222 vaccination. The TCR sequence derives from an adult in good health.

The CDR3, as DNA: TGTGCCAGCAGCTTAGCCCATAGCGGGGGGTACGGTGAGCAGTTCTTC. It is translated as CASSLAHSGGYGEQFF. The chain joins TRBV11-2 to TRBJ2-1; the match to TRBD2 covers 10 bases. Germline V gene lookup returns CDR1 SGHAT and CDR2 FQNNGV. Losses at the gene ends were 1 base for V and 9 bases for J; bases not matched to a gene: 9. The CDR3 spans 16 residues.